Given below is one TCR beta chain in context. The antigen is not known. This sample stems from a study of cytomegalovirus exposure and HLA in healthy donors. Looking at the study overall: Genotyping of 398 donors showed that around 86% belonged to the Caucasian-associated ancestry cluster. Whole-study findings and limits: CMV serostatus was the sole immune exposure data available. The analysis excluded some indistinguishable V segments, including TRBV6-2 and TRBV6-3.

The CDR3 has 15 amino acids. The V gene's germline CDR1 is SGHRS and CDR2 YFSETQ. Trimming stripped 0 bases from V and 2 bases from J, with 6 bases between. Use of 60 Vbeta and 13 Jbeta primers characterized the PCR. TCRdb keeps only in-frame clones here, not all; method: immunoSEQ multiplex PCR. The sample consists of around 100,000 clones, around 78% of them appearing once. Sequencing was done on a sample of PBMCs. This clonotype was sampled from a man aged 35 to 55 in good health and CMV-seronegative. This chain links TRBV5-1 with TRBJ2-6; D is ambiguous. CDR3 sequence reads: CASSLAPAGANVLTF. CDR3 in DNA: TGCGCCAGCAGCTTGGCTCCTGCTGGGGCCAACGTCCTGACTTTC.